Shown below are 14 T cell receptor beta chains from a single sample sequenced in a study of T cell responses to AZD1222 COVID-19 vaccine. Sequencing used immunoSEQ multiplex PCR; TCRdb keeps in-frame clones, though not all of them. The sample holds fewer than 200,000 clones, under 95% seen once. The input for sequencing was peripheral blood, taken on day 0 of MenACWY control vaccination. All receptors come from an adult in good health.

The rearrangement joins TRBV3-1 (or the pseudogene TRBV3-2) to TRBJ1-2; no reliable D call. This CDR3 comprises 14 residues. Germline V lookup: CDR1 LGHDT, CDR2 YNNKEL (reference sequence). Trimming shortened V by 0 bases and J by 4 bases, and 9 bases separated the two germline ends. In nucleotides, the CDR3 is TGTGCCAGCAGCCAAGATACACAAGGCTATGGCTACACCTTC. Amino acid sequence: CASSQDTQGYGYTF.

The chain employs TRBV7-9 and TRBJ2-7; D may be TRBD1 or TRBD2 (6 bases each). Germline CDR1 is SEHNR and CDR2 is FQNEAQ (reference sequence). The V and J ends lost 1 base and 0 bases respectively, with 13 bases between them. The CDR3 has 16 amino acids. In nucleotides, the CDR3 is TGTGCCAGCAGCTTAGAGGGGGGCCCAAACTCCTACGAGCAGTACTTC. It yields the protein CASSLEGGPNSYEQYF. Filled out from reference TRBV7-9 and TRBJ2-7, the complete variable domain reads DTGVSQNPRHKITKRGQNVTFRCDPISEHNRLYWYRQTLGQGPEFLTYFQNEAQLEKSRLLSDRFSAERPKGSFSTLEIQRTEQGDSAMYLCASSLEGGPNSYEQYFGPGTRLTVT.

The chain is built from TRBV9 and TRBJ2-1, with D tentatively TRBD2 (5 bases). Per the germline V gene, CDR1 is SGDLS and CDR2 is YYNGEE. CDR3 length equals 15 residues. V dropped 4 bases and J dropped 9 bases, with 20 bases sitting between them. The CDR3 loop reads CASSTHGPLRGEQFF. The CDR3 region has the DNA TGTGCCAGCAGCACCCACGGACCGCTCCGGGGTGAGCAGTTCTTC.

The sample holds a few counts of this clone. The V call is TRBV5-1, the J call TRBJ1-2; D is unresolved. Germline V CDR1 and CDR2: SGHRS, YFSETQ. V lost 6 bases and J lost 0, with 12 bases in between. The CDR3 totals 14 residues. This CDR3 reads CASTDGGPNYGYTF. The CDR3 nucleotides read TGCGCCAGCACCGACGGCGGACCTAACTATGGCTACACCTTC.

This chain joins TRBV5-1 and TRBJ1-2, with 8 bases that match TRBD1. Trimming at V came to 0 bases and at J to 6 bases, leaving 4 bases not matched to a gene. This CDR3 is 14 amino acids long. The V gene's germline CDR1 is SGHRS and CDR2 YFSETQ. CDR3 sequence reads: CASSLADRADGYTF. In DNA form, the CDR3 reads TGCGCCAGCAGCTTGGCGGACAGGGCTGATGGCTACACCTTC.

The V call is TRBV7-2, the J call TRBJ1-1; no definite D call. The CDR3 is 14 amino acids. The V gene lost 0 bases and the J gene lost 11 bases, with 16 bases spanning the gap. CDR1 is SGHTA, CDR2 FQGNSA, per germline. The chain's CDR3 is CASSLASGDGRAFF. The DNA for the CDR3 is TGTGCCAGCAGCTTAGCGAGTGGAGACGGTAGGGCTTTCTTT.

The CDR3 nucleotides read TGTGCCAGCAGCCCCGCCGACAGCCGCCACGGCTACACCTTC. Translating it yields CASSPADSRHGYTF. This chain connects TRBV9 to TRBJ1-2; tentative D call: TRBD1 (5 bases). The germline V and J ends were trimmed by 4 bases and 8 bases, with 18 bases remaining between them. The CDR3 sequence is 14 residues long. Germline assignment: CDR1 SGDLS and CDR2 YYNGEE. The full variable domain, its missing parts supplied by reference TRBV9 and TRBJ1-2, is DSGVTQTPKHLITATGQRVTLRCSPRSGDLSVYWYQQSLDQGLQFLIQYYNGEERAKGNILERFSAQQFPDLHSELNLSSLELGDSALYFCASSPADSRHGYTFGSGTRLTVV.

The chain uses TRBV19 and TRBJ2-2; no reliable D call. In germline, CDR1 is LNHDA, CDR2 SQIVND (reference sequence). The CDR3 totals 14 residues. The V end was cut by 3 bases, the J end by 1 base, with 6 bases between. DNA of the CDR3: TGTGCCAGTAGTATCTGGGGGAACACCGGGGAGCTGTTTTTT. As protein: CASSIWGNTGELFF.

In DNA, the CDR3 is TGTGCCAGCAGTTTAATGGTCCGGTCCCGCCCAGATACGCAGTATTTT. This translates into CASSLMVRSRPDTQYF. The genes are TRBV27 and TRBJ2-3; no clear D. Germline V gene data show CDR1 as MNHEY and CDR2 as SMNVEV (reference sequence). CDR3 size: 16 residues. The ends were cut back, 2 bases at V and 4 bases at J, with 16 bases in the middle.

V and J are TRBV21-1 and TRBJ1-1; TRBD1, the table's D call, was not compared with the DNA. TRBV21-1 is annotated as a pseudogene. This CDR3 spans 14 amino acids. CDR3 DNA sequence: TGTGCCAGCAGCAAAGCTAGGGGGAATACTGAAGCTTTCTTT. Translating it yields CASSKARGNTEAFF.

CDR3 DNA sequence: TGTGCCAGTACCCAAGCTCGACCTGGACAGGGGAGCTCTGGAAACACCATATATTTT. Protein: CASTQARPGQGSSGNTIYF. The chain recombines TRBV19 with TRBJ1-3; 9 positions match TRBD1. CDR1 LNHDA and CDR2 SQIVND come from the germline V gene (reference sequence). V shed 7 bases and J 0 bases; nucleotides not matched to a gene: 16. The CDR3 has 19 amino acids.

This chain's CDR3 is CASSFDRNTIYF. The CDR3 DNA is TGTGCCAGCAGCTTTGATAGAAACACCATATATTTT. V gene TRBV5-6 combines with J gene TRBJ1-3; no reliable D call. The CDR3 totals 12 residues. Deletions cut 2 bases from V and 5 bases from J, with 5 bases between. CDR1 SGHDT and CDR2 YYEEEE come from the germline V gene.

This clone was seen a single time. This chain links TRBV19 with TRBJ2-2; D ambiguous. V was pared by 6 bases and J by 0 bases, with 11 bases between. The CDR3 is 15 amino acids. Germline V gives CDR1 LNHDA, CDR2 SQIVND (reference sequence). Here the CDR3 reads CASRTPGTNTGELFF. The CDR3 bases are TGTGCCAGTAGGACCCCTGGGACGAACACCGGGGAGCTGTTTTTT.

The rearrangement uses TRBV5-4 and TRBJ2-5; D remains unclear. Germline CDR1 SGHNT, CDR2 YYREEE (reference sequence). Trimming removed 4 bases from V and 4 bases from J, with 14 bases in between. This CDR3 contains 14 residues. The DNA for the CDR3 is TGTGCCAGCAGCACTTTTAGCCTGGGAGAGACCCAGTACTTC. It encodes CASSTFSLGETQYF.